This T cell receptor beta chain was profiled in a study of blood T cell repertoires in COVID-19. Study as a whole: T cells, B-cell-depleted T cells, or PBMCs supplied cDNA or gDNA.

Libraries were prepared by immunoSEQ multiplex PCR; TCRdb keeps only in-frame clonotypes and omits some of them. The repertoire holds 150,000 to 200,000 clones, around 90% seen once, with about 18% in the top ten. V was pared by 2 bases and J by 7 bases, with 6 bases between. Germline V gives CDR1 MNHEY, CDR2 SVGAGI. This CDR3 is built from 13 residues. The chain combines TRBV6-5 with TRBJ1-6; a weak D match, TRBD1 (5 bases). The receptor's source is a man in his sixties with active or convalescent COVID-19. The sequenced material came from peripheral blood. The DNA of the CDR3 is TGTGCCAGCAGTTACCCAGGGAATTCACCCCTCCACTTT. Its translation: CASSYPGNSPLHF.